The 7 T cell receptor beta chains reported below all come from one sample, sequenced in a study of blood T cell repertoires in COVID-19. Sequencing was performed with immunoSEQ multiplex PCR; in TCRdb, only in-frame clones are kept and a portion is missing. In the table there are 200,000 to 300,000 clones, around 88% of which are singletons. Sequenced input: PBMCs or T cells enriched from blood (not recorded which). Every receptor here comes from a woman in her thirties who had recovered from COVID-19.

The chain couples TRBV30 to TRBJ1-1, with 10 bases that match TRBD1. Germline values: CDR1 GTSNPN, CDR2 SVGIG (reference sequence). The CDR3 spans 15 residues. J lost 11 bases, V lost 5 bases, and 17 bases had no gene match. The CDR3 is CAWAISGTGVRGAFF. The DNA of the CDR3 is TGTGCCTGGGCCATTTCCGGGACAGGGGTGAGAGGGGCTTTCTTT.

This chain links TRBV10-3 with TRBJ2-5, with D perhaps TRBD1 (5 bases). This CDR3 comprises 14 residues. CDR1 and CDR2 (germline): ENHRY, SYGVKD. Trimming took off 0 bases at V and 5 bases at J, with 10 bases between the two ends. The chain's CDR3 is CAISESDMSETQYF. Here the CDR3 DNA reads TGTGCCATCAGTGAGTCGGACATGAGTGAGACCCAGTACTTC.

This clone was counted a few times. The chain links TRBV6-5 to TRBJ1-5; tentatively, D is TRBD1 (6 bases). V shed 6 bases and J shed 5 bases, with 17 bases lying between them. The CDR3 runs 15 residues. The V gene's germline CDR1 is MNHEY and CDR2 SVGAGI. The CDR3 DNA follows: TGTGCCAGCAGCCTATCAGGGACATCCGATCAGCCCCAGCATTTT. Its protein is CASSLSGTSDQPQHF.

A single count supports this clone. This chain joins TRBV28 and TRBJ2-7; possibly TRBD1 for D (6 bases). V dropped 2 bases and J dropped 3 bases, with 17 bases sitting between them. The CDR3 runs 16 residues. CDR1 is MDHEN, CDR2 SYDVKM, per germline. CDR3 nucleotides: TGTGCCAGCAGTTTACCGACAGGTCCTAGAGGCTACGAGCAGTACTTC. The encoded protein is CASSLPTGPRGYEQYF. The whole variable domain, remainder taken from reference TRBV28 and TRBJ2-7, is DVKVTQSSRYLVKRTGEKVFLECVQDMDHENMFWYRQDPGLGLRLIYFSYDVKMKEKGDIPEGYSVSREKKERFSLILESASTNQTSMYLCASSLPTGPRGYEQYFGPGTRLTVT.

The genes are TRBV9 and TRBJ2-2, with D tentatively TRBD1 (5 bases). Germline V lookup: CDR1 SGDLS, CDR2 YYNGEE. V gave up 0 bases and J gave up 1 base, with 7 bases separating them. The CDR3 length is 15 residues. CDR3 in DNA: TGTGCCAGCAGCGTAGATGGACAGAACACCGGGGAGCTGTTTTTT. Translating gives CASSVDGQNTGELFF.

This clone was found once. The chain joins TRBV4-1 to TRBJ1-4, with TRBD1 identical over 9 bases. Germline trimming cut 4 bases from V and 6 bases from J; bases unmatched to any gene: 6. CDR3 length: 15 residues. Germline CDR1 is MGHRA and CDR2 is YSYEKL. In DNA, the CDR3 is TGCGCCAGCAGCCGAACCGGGACAGGGTATGAAAAACTGTTTTTT. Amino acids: CASSRTGTGYEKLFF.

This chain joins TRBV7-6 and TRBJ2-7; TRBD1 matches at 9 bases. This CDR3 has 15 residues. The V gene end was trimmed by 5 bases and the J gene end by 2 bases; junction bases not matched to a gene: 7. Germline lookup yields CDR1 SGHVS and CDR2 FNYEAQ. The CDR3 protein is CASSPRDRVTYEQYF. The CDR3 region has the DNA TGTGCCAGCAGCCCCCGGGACAGGGTAACCTACGAGCAGTACTTC.